This is a list of T cell receptor beta chains from one sample in a study of T cells in Graves' hyperthyroidism and ophthalmopathy. TCRdb fed the multiplex PCR reads into MiXCR, producing one record per CDR3 protein. The sample records around 430,000 distinct CDR3 sequences, approximately 15% being singletons. Input material: blood. The receptor set was obtained from a woman aged 25 to 39 with Graves' hyperthyroidism. Both conserved end residues are part of each CDR3. The D gene is left open where the match is weak.

>TRBV6-1|15|TRBJ2-1|TRBD2
CASSSTSATYNEQFF
>TRBV7-6|16|TRBJ2-7|-
CASSLGAAGVGSEQYF
>TRBV5-1|16|TRBJ2-5|-
CASSLATGARLETQYF
>TRBV3-1|16|TRBJ2-7|TRBD2
CASSLVGGRPSYEQYF
>TRBV20-1|15|TRBJ1-5|TRBD1
CSAMTGGAQSQPQHF
>TRBV27|14|TRBJ1-1|-
CASSLSTLSTEAFF
>TRBV18|14|TRBJ2-7|TRBD1
CASSPLQGAYEQYF
>TRBV18|16|TRBJ1-5|TRBD1
CASSPIQGVSNQPQHF
>TRBV7-2|15|TRBJ2-3|-
CASSLDEGRTDTQYF
>TRBV20-1|20|TRBJ2-5|TRBD2
CSACPAGLSSGRSNPETQYF
>TRBV28|15|TRBJ2-1|-
CASSFTRLDNDEQFF
>TRBV28|15|TRBJ2-7|TRBD2
CASSTSGRKRYEQYF
>TRBV13|15|TRBJ2-6|TRBD2
CATGGGHSGANVLTF
>TRBV7-9|14|TRBJ2-2|-
CASSALQGHGELFF
>TRBV29-1|15|TRBJ2-7|TRBD2
CSVEGGAGGSYEQYF
>TRBV10-3|11|TRBJ2-1|-
CVISVVNEQFF
>TRBV5-1|14|TRBJ1-2|-
CASSLAQDSGGYTF
>TRBV27|18|TRBJ2-3|-
CASSSYGSSELHTDTQYF
>TRBV3-1|18|TRBJ2-7|TRBD1
CASSQDGTGTGRSYEQYF
>TRBV6-1|15|TRBJ2-2|TRBD1
CASAGTGSNTGELFF
>TRBV2|15|TRBJ2-3|-
CASSEVRVGTDTQYF
>TRBV6-1|14|TRBJ2-5|-
CASSFSGGGETQYF
>TRBV7-2|12|TRBJ2-1|-
CASSSQFNEQFF
>TRBV20-1|14|TRBJ2-5|TRBD1
CSARRTGWGETQYF
>TRBV24-1|15|TRBJ2-1|-
CATSDLTSHGDEQFF
>TRBV19|14|TRBJ2-7|-
CASSAYSGTYEQYF
>TRBV4-1|13|TRBJ1-2|-
CASSQGNGFGYTF
>TRBV28|18|TRBJ2-3|TRBD2
CASSSFNVLAGLVDTQYF
>TRBV20-1|14|TRBJ2-4|TRBD1
CSPGDRIDKNIQYF
>TRBV9|16|TRBJ2-1|TRBD2
CASSSTLAGTYNEQFF
>TRBV28|16|TRBJ2-7|-
CASSNPGRFLSYEQYF